Here is one TCR beta chain with its context. These data are taken from a study of blood T cell repertoires in COVID-19. Trimming took 2 bases from V and 10 from J; bases not matched to a gene: 18. The CDR3 runs to 18 residues. In germline, CDR1 is LGHNA, CDR2 YSLEER. The protocol was immunoSEQ multiplex PCR, while the TCRdb copy is restricted to in-frame clones and leaves out a portion. Of about 52,000 clones listed, about nine tenths are singletons. The clonotype was recovered from a man in his 70s with acute or convalescent COVID-19. Sequenced input: peripheral blood. This chain uses TRBV4-3 with TRBJ1-4, with TRBD1 identical over 8 bases. This CDR3 reads CASSQLFSGSQGAAKLFF. The CDR3, as DNA: TGCGCCAGCAGCCAACTGTTTAGTGGTTCCCAGGGGGCGGCAAAACTGTTTTTT.